This paragraph reports one T cell receptor (beta chain). What it recognizes is unknown. The entry originates in a study of cytomegalovirus exposure and HLA in healthy donors. Study-level information: Prior work identified 117 million unique TCR beta sequences in approximately 200 million T cells.

Study findings and constraints: Specific recognition of CMV antigens was confirmed in vitro for a few chains (all CMV-associated).

Each donor was healthy, and each was a bone marrow donor. The PCR used 60 Vbeta and 13 Jbeta primers. Sequencing was performed with immunoSEQ multiplex PCR; in TCRdb, only in-frame clones are kept and a portion is missing. This repertoire shows around 140,000 clones, over 65% found once; its top ten account for approximately 1.8%. Germline V gene lookup returns CDR1 MNHNY and CDR2 SVGAGI (reference sequence). CDR3 size: 13 residues. Trimming took off 5 bases at V and 0 bases at J, with 6 bases between the two ends. This clonotype was obtained from a female donor in good health and CMV-seropositive. Sequencing was performed on PBMCs. The rearrangement links TRBV6-6 to TRBJ2-3; D ambiguous. The CDR3 region is CASSQFSTDTQYF. The CDR3 DNA reads as TGTGCCAGCAGTCAATTTAGCACAGATACGCAGTATTTT.